One sample yielded the 19 T cell receptor beta chains listed below, sequenced in a study of OX40 agonist ivuxolimab in advanced cancers. Library prep was done by the immunoSEQ multiplex PCR assay. TCRdb took over this immuneACCESS table, retaining in-frame rearrangements with V and J assigned. Such tables are incomplete; in checked studies, under half of the missing clones stem from an unresolved V gene, and the remainder is unexplained. The sample profile shows over 15,000 clones; less than 85% of them were found once. The top ten constitute 40% to 55% of the sample. Sequencing used CD4+ or CD8+ T cells sorted from blood, obtained in a trial of the OX40 agonist ivuxolimab. These receptors all stem from an adult with an advanced solid tumor such as melanoma, head and neck, liver or kidney cancer.

The rearrangement uses TRBV4-3 and TRBJ2-7, with TRBD1 matching over 11 bases. Germline CDR1 reads LGHNA; CDR2 reads YSLEER. After removal of 2 bases from V and 2 bases from J, the junction contained 5 bases not matched to a gene. This CDR3 is built from 16 residues. In DNA form, the CDR3 reads TGCGCCAGCAGCCAATTTCCGGGACAGGGGGCCTACGAGCAGTACTTC. The encoded protein is CASSQFPGQGAYEQYF.

The chain links TRBV9 to TRBJ2-1, with 7 bases lining up with TRBD2. Germline lookup yields CDR1 SGDLS and CDR2 YYNGEE. The length of the CDR3 is 14 residues. With V trimmed by 6 bases and J by 9 bases, 12 bases remained unmatched. CDR3 sequence: CASTTSEGAVEQFF. DNA of the CDR3: TGTGCCAGCACCACTAGCGAGGGTGCGGTTGAGCAGTTCTTC.

This clone was counted between two and nine times. Here the CDR3 DNA reads TGTGCCAGCAGCTTAGGGGCGTTCTACGAGCAGTACTTC. Amino acid sequence: CASSLGAFYEQYF. V gene TRBV11-2 combines with J gene TRBJ2-7; D is ambiguous. The CDR3 consists of 13 residues. The V end lost 1 base, the J end lost 3 bases, and 7 bases lay between the germline ends. Germline loops: CDR1 SGHAT, CDR2 FQNNGV.

The chain is built from TRBV15 and TRBJ1-1, with D unclear. Germline CDR1 reads LNHNV; CDR2 reads YYDKDF (reference sequence). The V end was cut by 5 bases, the J end by 1 base, with 5 bases between. The CDR3 sequence is 12 residues long. The CDR3 protein is CATSVENTEAFF. The CDR3 nucleotides read TGTGCCACCAGCGTGGAGAACACTGAAGCTTTCTTT.

V is TRBV4-1 and J is TRBJ2-1; D is unresolved. The CDR3 runs 13 residues. V was clipped by 1 base and J by 16 bases, with 17 bases between them. Germline V CDR1 and CDR2: MGHRA, YSYEKL. CDR3 sequence: CASSQGPTYLLFF. DNA for the CDR3: TGCGCCAGCAGCCAAGGACCGACTTACCTCCTTTTCTTC.

The V and J genes are TRBV4-1 and TRBJ2-5; unclear D gene. V was shortened by 0 bases and J by 2 bases, with 7 bases between the two germline ends. Germline V gene lookup returns CDR1 MGHRA and CDR2 YSYEKL. This CDR3 comprises 14 residues. Here the CDR3 DNA reads TGCGCCAGCAGCCAAGATGGGTCGCAAGAGACCCAGTACTTC. Protein sequence: CASSQDGSQETQYF.

This rearrangement joins TRBV7-9 to TRBJ1-1, with D hard to call. There are 13 residues in the CDR3. Germline V lookup: CDR1 SEHNR, CDR2 FQNEAQ (reference sequence). Trimming stripped 1 base from V and 8 bases from J, with 11 bases between. This CDR3 reads CASSLEWAAEAFF. Written as DNA, the CDR3 is TGTGCCAGCAGCTTAGAGTGGGCAGCAGAAGCTTTCTTT. The variable domain in full, completed from reference TRBV7-9 and TRBJ1-1, reads DTGVSQNPRHKITKRGQNVTFRCDPISEHNRLYWYRQTLGQGPEFLTYFQNEAQLEKSRLLSDRFSAERPKGSFSTLEIQRTEQGDSAMYLCASSLEWAAEAFFGQGTRLTVV.

The chain combines TRBV28 with TRBJ2-7, with a weak D call TRBD1 (6 bases). Trimming pared 1 base from V and 0 bases from J, leaving 13 bases between. CDR1 MDHEN and CDR2 SYDVKM come from the germline V gene. The CDR3 is 16 amino acids. In DNA, the CDR3 is TGTGCCAGCAGTTTATCCACAGGGCTTTACTCCTACGAGCAGTACTTC. This encodes CASSLSTGLYSYEQYF.

The genes are TRBV5-6 and TRBJ2-2; possibly TRBD2 for D (5 bases). Trimming cost V 5 bases and J 0 bases, with 17 bases left between them. This CDR3 region has 17 residues. In germline, CDR1 is SGHDT, CDR2 YYEEEE. CDR3 coding DNA: TGTGCCAGCAGAAATTATCGGAGGCCAGCGAACACCGGGGAGCTGTTTTTT. Protein: CASRNYRRPANTGELFF.

The CDR3 sequence: CASSFPQYEQYF. For the CDR3, the DNA is TGTGCCAGCAGTTTTCCGCAGTACGAGCAGTACTTC. The chain has TRBV28 and TRBJ2-7; D unclear. V lost 3 bases, J lost 4 bases, and 7 bases lay in between. Germline V lookup: CDR1 MDHEN, CDR2 SYDVKM. This CDR3 is 12 amino acids long.

This clone was counted a few times. The chain carries TRBV7-9 and TRBJ2-7; D remains ambiguous. Trimming stripped 4 bases from V and 0 bases from J, with 13 bases between. This CDR3 is 15 amino acids long. The V gene's germline CDR1 is SEHNR and CDR2 FQNEAQ (reference sequence). The CDR3 loop is CASSSPLGRSYEQYF. CDR3 coding DNA: TGTGCCAGCAGCTCCCCCCTAGGACGCTCCTACGAGCAGTACTTC.

The chain couples TRBV4-3 to TRBJ2-7, with 7 positions matching TRBD1. V dropped 0 bases and J dropped 2; count of bases not matched to a gene: 10. The germline CDR1 and CDR2 sequences are LGHNA and YSLEER. This CDR3 has 17 residues. This chain's CDR3 is CASSQDRDSDDPYEQYF. Written as DNA, the CDR3 is TGCGCCAGCAGCCAAGATAGGGACAGCGACGATCCCTACGAGCAGTACTTC.

This rearrangement joins TRBV28 to TRBJ2-3, with a weak D call TRBD1 (5 bases). This CDR3 region has 15 residues. The germline gives CDR1 MDHEN, CDR2 SYDVKM. The V and J ends lost 6 bases and 2 bases respectively, with 15 bases between them. CDR3 bases: TGTGCCAGCAGCCGTACGACAGAGTTCACAGATACGCAGTATTTT. Translation gives CASSRTTEFTDTQYF.

The chain carries TRBV7-3 and TRBJ2-1; 9 bases fit TRBD1. V lost 1 base and J lost 2; bases outside the gene matches: 6. The CDR3 covers 17 residues. Germline V CDR1 and CDR2: SGHTA, FQGTGA. This CDR3 is CASSLIPGQGTYNEQFF. The CDR3 DNA sequence: TGTGCCAGCAGCTTAATCCCGGGACAGGGAACCTACAATGAGCAGTTCTTC.

This chain joins TRBV5-4 and TRBJ2-7; D unresolved. Trimming took off 5 bases at V and 0 bases at J, with 12 bases between the two ends. The CDR3 length is 14 residues. Germline assignment: CDR1 SGHNT and CDR2 YYREEE (reference sequence). This CDR3 reads CASSQASPSYEQYF. The CDR3 region has the DNA TGTGCCAGCAGTCAAGCGAGTCCCTCCTACGAGCAGTACTTC. Looking up the rest from reference TRBV5-4 and TRBJ2-7 gives the full variable domain: ETGVTQSPTHLIKTRGQQVTLRCSSQSGHNTVSWYQQALGQGPQFIFQYYREEENGRGNFPPRFSGLQFPNYSSELNVNALELDDSALYLCASSQASPSYEQYFGPGTRLTVT.

In nucleotides, the CDR3 is TGTGCCAGCAGCTTAGACGGATGGGACGGAAAAGAGACCCAGTACTTC. The encoded protein is CASSLDGWDGKETQYF. V is TRBV11-2 and J is TRBJ2-5; either TRBD1 or TRBD2 may supply D (5 bases each). The V gene's germline CDR1 is SGHAT and CDR2 FQNNGV. V was trimmed by 0 bases and J by 3 bases, leaving 14 bases between them. The CDR3 length is 16 residues. Combining the CDR3 with reference TRBV11-2 and TRBJ2-5 gives the whole variable domain EAGVAQSPRYKIIEKRQSVAFWCNPISGHATLYWYQQILGQGPKLLIQFQNNGVVDDSQLPKDRFSAERLKGVDSTLKIQPAKLEDSAVYLCASSLDGWDGKETQYFGPGTRLLVL.

The chain carries TRBV10-1 and TRBJ1-1; TRBD1 agrees at 7 bases. This CDR3 spans 15 amino acids. Germline CDR1 WNHNN, CDR2 SYGVQD (reference sequence). J gave up 4 bases and V 3 bases, and 8 bases lay outside the gene matches. CDR3 nucleotide sequence: TGCGCCAGCAGTGACCCCTCGACAGGGTTCACTGAAGCTTTCTTT. Its protein product is CASSDPSTGFTEAFF.

This clone was observed many times. Here the CDR3 DNA reads TGTGCCAGCAGCCAAGAGGGGGGCACAGATACGCAGTATTTT. The encoded protein is CASSQEGGTDTQYF. The chain recombines TRBV4-2 with TRBJ2-3; D tentatively reads TRBD1 or TRBD2 (5 bases each). This CDR3 has 14 amino acids. V lost 0 bases and J 1 base, leaving 5 bases between the germline ends. Germline V gene sequence: CDR1 LGHNA, CDR2 YNFKEQ.

The chain employs TRBV7-8 and TRBJ2-7; D is tentatively TRBD1 or TRBD2 (6 bases each). V was trimmed by 2 bases and J by 5 bases, leaving 13 bases between them. The CDR3 sequence is 14 residues long. The germline CDR1 and CDR2 sequences are SGHVS and FQNEAQ. The CDR3 nucleotides are TGTGCCAGCAGCTTAAACCCGGGGGCGCACGAGCAGTACTTC. Translated, it gives CASSLNPGAHEQYF.